This paragraph reports one TCR beta chain. Its binding antigen is unknown. Within one base of it there is no much larger clone, and no base qualities were kept. The CDR3, from cysteine to phenylalanine, totals 15 residues. Only the CDR3 portion is preserved as DNA: 45 bases, with reading frame beginning at the first base. At the junction V is shortened by 5 bases and J by 4 bases; bases outside the gene matches: 10. CDR1 and CDR2 are drawn from the germline V gene: SGHAT, FQNNGV. The collaborating institutions used their own protocols to collect whole blood in K2EDTA tubes. For TCRbeta analysis, collaborator samples were shipped as frozen whole blood, as isolated PBMCs, or as DNA extracted from either sample type. The source of the sample is a study of blood T cell repertoires in COVID-19 (dated by TCRdb to the early 2020s). Regarding the complete study: The collaborator samples originated in the United States, Italy and Spain and spanned the acute and convalescent phases of COVID-19. The material from the prospective study consisted of cDNA or gDNA derived from T cells, B-cell-depleted T cells, or PBMCs. The dataset comprised deeply sampled blood TCRbeta repertoires from subjects exposed to, actively infected with, or recovered from COVID-19. A freely available public database, intended as a resource for researchers studying the immune response to SARS-CoV-2, is where the repertoires were released. Samples were obtained from the ongoing ImmuneRACE study (first 160 participants) and from about 1,300 subjects provided by 6 global collaborators. Sample metadata almost always included a de-identified subject ID, COVID-19 status, age in years and sex. HLA class I and class II types, where available, came from metadata supplied by the sample provider rather than from assay-based typing. Study-wide findings and limitations: The quantity of clinical and demographic metadata differed by source and by participant and was supplied without curation.

TCRbeta CDR3 regions were amplified from genomic DNA using the immunoSEQ Assay, a bias-controlled multiplex PCR. From the authors' description of their analysis: The number of nucleated cells in each sample was estimated by amplification of reference gene primers within the assay. To quantify the absolute abundance of each unique TCRbeta CDR3 rearrangement, sequence reads were collapsed and filtered. For each sample, productive Simpson clonality was calculated as the square root of Simpson's diversity index across productive rearrangements. Drawn from immuneACCESS, this table holds only the in-frame rearrangements with V and J called that TCRdb kept. Clones are partly lost; checked studies trace under half to an unresolved V gene and leave the rest unexplained. V and J calls and clone size are copied from that table; D and trimming were computed from the DNA. The sample table shows about 160,000 clones, and roughly nine tenths are seen once. Roughly a sixth of the sample goes to the ten largest clones.

The chain was built from TRBV11-2 and TRBJ1-2; a stretch of 7 junction bases matches TRBD1. The sequence was obtained from a man in his sixties with active or convalescent COVID-19. The sample was peripheral blood. The DNA is as follows: TGTGCCAGCAGCCGGGGGACAGCGGGGGTCTATGGCTACACCTTC. This yields the protein CASSRGTAGVYGYTF.